The clone carrying this TCR beta chain was counted only a few times. For the second PCR, which ran for roughly 6 to 12 cycles, a sample-barcoded 5' primer and a J-beta primer mix were used. A single record per CDR3 protein comes from TCRdb applying MiXCR to the 5' RACE reads. The table records 920,000 or so distinct CDR3 sequences, 40% to 55% of them present only once. The data are from a study of blood T cells in healthy people across ages. The germline CDR1 and CDR2 sequences are DFQATT and SNEGSKA (reference sequence). The J segment lost 3 bases and the V segment lost 3 bases, leaving 19 bases of the junction unmatched. The CDR3 has 18 residues.

Sequenced: blood. This TCR was sampled from a woman aged 55-69 years in good health. The chain carries TRBV20-1 and TRBJ2-5, with 7 bases identical to TRBD2. The CDR3 DNA reads as TGCAGTGCTAGCTCTTATGTCAGAGAGGGAGGGCCCGAAGAGACCCAGTACTTC. It is translated as CSASSYVREGGPEETQYF.